Below, 26 T cell receptor beta chains from the same sample are listed, as sequenced in a study of blood T cell repertoires in COVID-19. Clones were read by immunoSEQ multiplex PCR, and TCRdb kept only the in-frame ones, dropping some. Of around 290,000 clones listed, just over 90% are singletons. Material: peripheral blood. The receptor set was obtained from a woman under 40 with COVID-19, enrolled during active disease.

Written as DNA, the CDR3 is TGCGCCAGCTGGGATACCGGGACAGGAGGCCGGGCTGGCTACACCTTC. This sequence encodes CASWDTGTGGRAGYTF. The J gene is TRBJ1-2, the V gene TRBV5-1; the match to TRBD1 covers 8 bases. The CDR3 consists of 16 residues. Trimming at V came to 7 bases and at J to 7 bases, leaving 18 bases not matched to a gene. Germline V CDR1 and CDR2: SGHRS, YFSETQ.

Notes on this clone: At one end the junction does not follow the germline gene, possibly because of a read error. The chain has TRBV27 and TRBJ2-7; D unresolved. This CDR3 spans 10 amino acids. The germline CDR1 and CDR2 sequences are MNHEY and SMNVEV (reference sequence). Here the CDR3 reads CASSFTDRDF. The CDR3 DNA reads TGTGCCAGCAGTTTCACTGACCGGGACTTC.

The chain is built from TRBV19 and TRBJ2-1; weak D call: TRBD2 (6 bases). V lost 7 bases and J 3 bases, leaving 16 bases between the germline ends. Per germline, CDR1 LNHDA and CDR2 SQIVND (reference sequence). CDR3 length equals 15 residues. The DNA for the CDR3 is TGTGCCAGTACCCTTGGTGGTAGCGGCTACAATGAGCAGTTCTTC. This encodes CASTLGGSGYNEQFF.

The table lists this clone with a few counts. The chain carries TRBV29-1 and TRBJ2-1; 16 positions match TRBD2. Looked up from germline, CDR1 is SQVTM and CDR2 is ANQGSEA. After removal of 4 bases from V and 7 bases from J, the junction contained 10 bases not matched to a gene. The CDR3 extends over 17 amino acids. CDR3 nucleotides: TGCAGCGTTGCCGGGACTAGCGGGAGGGAAATGTATAATGAGCAGTTCTTC. Protein product: CSVAGTSGREMYNEQFF.

This rearrangement joins TRBV5-1 to TRBJ1-1, with a tentative D call TRBD1 (6 bases). Trimming took 4 bases from V and 3 from J, leaving 19 bases between them. The germline CDR1 and CDR2 sequences are SGHRS and YFSETQ. The CDR3 is 16 amino acids. CDR3 DNA: TGCGCCAGCAGCGTCGCCGGGACAAGAAGGGACACTGAAGCTTTCTTT. It translates to CASSVAGTRRDTEAFF.

This chain joins TRBV27 and TRBJ1-4; 7 bases are a match to TRBD1. Germline loops: CDR1 MNHEY, CDR2 SMNVEV (reference sequence). Trimming took 5 bases from V and 2 from J; bases not matched to a gene: 5. The CDR3 spans 15 residues. CDR3 protein: CASSPRDSTNEKLFF. DNA for the CDR3: TGTGCCAGCAGTCCACGGGACAGCACTAATGAAAAACTGTTTTTT.

In this sample, this clone turned up once. The chain joins TRBV6-5 to TRBJ2-1; 7 bases line up with TRBD2. CDR1 is MNHEY and CDR2 is SVGAGI in the germline V gene. V was pared by 2 bases and J by 2 bases, with 6 bases of the junction left unmatched. This CDR3 spans 16 amino acids. Here the CDR3 DNA reads TGTGCCAGCAGTTACAACCTAGCGGTACCCTACAATGAGCAGTTCTTC. Translating gives CASSYNLAVPYNEQFF.

This clone came up once. The CDR3 sequence: CASSSGTVWDEQFF. DNA for the CDR3: TGCGCCAGCAGCTCCGGGACAGTCTGGGATGAGCAGTTCTTC. J is TRBJ2-1 and V is TRBV5-1, with 7 bases aligning to TRBD1. Germline CDR1 and CDR2: SGHRS and YFSETQ. The CDR3 spans 14 residues. V lost 3 bases, J lost 8 bases, and 8 bases stayed unmatched.

The chain links TRBV7-2 to TRBJ1-5; D remains ambiguous. The CDR3 totals 13 residues. Germline values: CDR1 SGHTA, CDR2 FQGNSA. V shed 2 bases and J shed 2 bases, with 4 bases lying between them. Here the CDR3 reads CASSLHGNQPQHF. Written as DNA, the CDR3 is TGTGCCAGCAGCTTACATGGCAATCAGCCCCAGCATTTT.

This rearrangement joins TRBV10-3 to TRBJ2-1; 8 bases line up with TRBD2. Germline loops: CDR1 ENHRY, CDR2 SYGVKD. This CDR3 spans 15 amino acids. Trimming at V came to 0 bases and at J to 6 bases, leaving 4 bases not matched to a gene. This CDR3 is CAISESAGGGNEQFF. CDR3 in DNA: TGTGCCATCAGTGAGTCGGCGGGAGGAGGCAATGAGCAGTTCTTC.

V gene TRBV3-1 (or the pseudogene TRBV3-2) combines with J gene TRBJ1-6; 9 bases align to TRBD1. The V and J ends lost 5 bases and 14 bases, in that order; junction bases with no gene match: 10. Germline V lookup: CDR1 LGHDT, CDR2 YNNKEL (reference sequence). The CDR3 runs to 14 residues. The CDR3 loop is CASSAGTGQAALHF. CDR3 nucleotides: TGTGCCAGCAGCGCCGGGACAGGGCAAGCGGCCCTCCACTTT.

This sequence joins TRBV19 and TRBJ2-7; D unresolved. Trimming took off 5 bases at V and 3 bases at J, with 5 bases between the two ends. This CDR3 comprises 11 residues. Per germline, CDR1 LNHDA and CDR2 SQIVND (reference sequence). The CDR3 loop is CASSLRYEQYF. The CDR3 coding sequence is TGTGCCAGTAGTCTCCGCTACGAGCAGTACTTC.

The V and J genes are TRBV10-3 and TRBJ1-2; no reliable D call. The V gene's germline CDR1 is ENHRY and CDR2 SYGVKD. The CDR3 contains 12 residues. The ends were cut back, 0 bases at V and 6 bases at J, with 5 bases in the middle. The CDR3 sequence: CAISESEDGYTF. For the CDR3, the DNA is TGTGCCATCAGTGAGTCGGAGGATGGCTACACCTTC.

The rearrangement joins TRBV7-9 to TRBJ1-2, with D hard to call. CDR1 and CDR2 (germline): SEHNR, FQNEAQ (reference sequence). The CDR3 consists of 13 residues. The V gene lost 5 bases and the J gene lost 8 bases, with 15 bases spanning the gap. CDR3 region: CASSPDAGAGYTF. CDR3 DNA: TGTGCCAGCAGCCCGGACGCGGGAGCCGGCTACACCTTC.

The genes are TRBV6-4 and TRBJ2-5; no definite D call. The CDR3 length is 10 residues. Germline V gene sequence: CDR1 MRHNA, CDR2 SNTAGT. Trimming took off 8 bases at V and 5 bases at J, with 6 bases between the two ends. CDR3 loop: CASSRETQYF. In nucleotides, the CDR3 is TGTGCCAGCTCCAGGGAGACCCAGTACTTC.

This clone was detected once. This rearrangement joins TRBV6-5 to TRBJ2-7; the match to TRBD1 covers 9 bases. This CDR3 has 16 amino acids. V lost 0 bases, J lost 5 bases, and 8 bases stayed unmatched. Germline V gives CDR1 MNHEY, CDR2 SVGAGI. CDR3 coding DNA: TGTGCCAGCAGTTACTCGAAGGGACAGGGCATCCACGAGCAGTACTTC. Translating it yields CASSYSKGQGIHEQYF.

The chain employs TRBV6-5 and TRBJ1-2; D is uncertain. This CDR3 has 16 amino acids. Trimming shortened V by 2 bases and J by 2 bases, and 15 bases separated the two germline ends. Germline V gene lookup returns CDR1 MNHEY and CDR2 SVGAGI. The DNA of the CDR3 is TGTGCCAGCAGTTACGTGGCGGGAATCCTAAACTATGGCTACACCTTC. It yields the protein CASSYVAGILNYGYTF.

The chain couples TRBV7-9 to TRBJ2-5; a possible D gene is TRBD1 (7 bases). The CDR3 consists of 16 residues. Trimming pared 4 bases from V and 5 bases from J, leaving 20 bases between. In germline, CDR1 is SEHNR, CDR2 FQNEAQ (reference sequence). This chain's CDR3 is CASSSRGASAMETQYF. The CDR3, as DNA: TGTGCCAGCAGCTCCAGGGGGGCTAGCGCCATGGAGACCCAGTACTTC.

The chain joins TRBV6-4 to TRBJ2-3; no reliable D call. CDR3 length: 15 amino acids. The germline V gene encodes CDR1 MRHNA and CDR2 SNTAGT. V lost 6 bases and J lost 1, with 14 bases in between. This chain's CDR3 is CASSPEVKGTDTQYF. The CDR3 bases are TGTGCCAGCAGCCCCGAGGTGAAAGGCACAGATACGCAGTATTTT.

The chain joins TRBV7-3 to TRBJ2-1, with a possible D match to TRBD2 (5 bases). V lost 0 bases, J lost 0 bases, and 9 bases lay in between. Germline V gives CDR1 SGHTA, CDR2 FQGTGA. The CDR3 runs to 16 residues. The CDR3: CASSLTGLSSYNEQFF. For the CDR3, the DNA is TGTGCCAGCAGCTTAACAGGACTGAGCTCCTACAATGAGCAGTTCTTC.

J is TRBJ2-7 and V is TRBV19; a weak D match, TRBD1 (6 bases). From germline, CDR1 is LNHDA and CDR2 SQIVND (reference sequence). The CDR3 is 15 residues long. With 3 bases removed from V and 5 bases from J, the gap between germline ends came to 17 bases. The CDR3: CASSISGWAGDEQYF. CDR3 nucleotide sequence: TGTGCCAGTAGTATCTCAGGATGGGCAGGGGACGAGCAGTACTTC.

The V and J genes are TRBV30 and TRBJ2-5; perhaps TRBD2 as D (6 bases). The V end lost 0 bases, the J end lost 5 bases, and 10 bases lay between the germline ends. This CDR3 is 13 amino acids long. From germline, CDR1 is GTSNPN and CDR2 SVGIG (reference sequence). CDR3 DNA: TGTGCCTGGAGTGTACCGGGAGCGGAGACCCAGTACTTC. The encoded protein is CAWSVPGAETQYF.

This chain uses TRBV3-1 (or the pseudogene TRBV3-2) with TRBJ2-3; no clear D gene. This CDR3 spans 11 amino acids. V dropped 7 bases and J dropped 1 base, with 3 bases sitting between them. Germline assignment: CDR1 LGHDT and CDR2 YNNKEL (reference sequence). DNA for the CDR3: TGTGCCAGCACAGGCACAGATACGCAGTATTTT. Its protein product is CASTGTDTQYF.

V usage is TRBV12-5 and J usage is TRBJ2-1, with a tentative D call TRBD1 (6 bases). V shed 0 bases and J shed 4 bases, with 13 bases lying between them. The CDR3 length is 16 residues. CDR1 is LGHNT, CDR2 FRNRAP, per germline. The CDR3 here is CASGLVLGTPYNEQFF. CDR3 nucleotide sequence: TGTGCTAGTGGTTTGGTCCTCGGGACACCTTACAATGAGCAGTTCTTC.

The V call is TRBV19, the J call TRBJ1-5; D is perhaps TRBD1 (5 bases). This CDR3 is built from 19 residues. Between the trimmed V and J ends, which lost 7 bases and 2 bases, there was a span of 27 bases. Germline values: CDR1 LNHDA, CDR2 SQIVND (reference sequence). The CDR3 loop reads CASTPRWGDHLGGNQPQHF. The CDR3 DNA reads as TGTGCCAGTACCCCCCGGTGGGGGGACCACCTCGGCGGCAATCAGCCCCAGCATTTT.

The V and J genes are TRBV29-1 and TRBJ2-5, with 7 nucleotides matching TRBD1. Germline V gene data show CDR1 as SQVTM and CDR2 as ANQGSEA. CDR3 length: 13 residues. Trimming took 7 bases from V and 5 from J; bases not matched to a gene: 10. CDR3 in amino acids: CSGYGTVGETQYF. The CDR3 DNA is TGCAGCGGGTACGGGACAGTAGGGGAGACCCAGTACTTC.